This entry describes one T cell receptor beta chain. Some clones are missing from TCRdb's copy, which holds only in-frame ones; the method was immunoSEQ multiplex PCR. The data contain over 150,000 clones, 83% of them singletons. This entry comes from a study of blood T cell repertoires in COVID-19. This sequence was found in an older woman who had recovered from COVID-19. Sequenced material: peripheral blood.

CDR3 nucleotide sequence: TGTGCCAGCAGCTCATCGACTAGCGGGAGTGGAGATACGCAGTATTTT. Its protein is CASSSSTSGSGDTQYF. This chain links TRBV7-3 with TRBJ2-3; TRBD2 matches at 12 bases. V dropped 4 bases and J dropped 5; count of bases not matched to a gene: 7. Germline V lookup: CDR1 SGHTA, CDR2 FQGTGA. The CDR3 is made up of 16 amino acids.